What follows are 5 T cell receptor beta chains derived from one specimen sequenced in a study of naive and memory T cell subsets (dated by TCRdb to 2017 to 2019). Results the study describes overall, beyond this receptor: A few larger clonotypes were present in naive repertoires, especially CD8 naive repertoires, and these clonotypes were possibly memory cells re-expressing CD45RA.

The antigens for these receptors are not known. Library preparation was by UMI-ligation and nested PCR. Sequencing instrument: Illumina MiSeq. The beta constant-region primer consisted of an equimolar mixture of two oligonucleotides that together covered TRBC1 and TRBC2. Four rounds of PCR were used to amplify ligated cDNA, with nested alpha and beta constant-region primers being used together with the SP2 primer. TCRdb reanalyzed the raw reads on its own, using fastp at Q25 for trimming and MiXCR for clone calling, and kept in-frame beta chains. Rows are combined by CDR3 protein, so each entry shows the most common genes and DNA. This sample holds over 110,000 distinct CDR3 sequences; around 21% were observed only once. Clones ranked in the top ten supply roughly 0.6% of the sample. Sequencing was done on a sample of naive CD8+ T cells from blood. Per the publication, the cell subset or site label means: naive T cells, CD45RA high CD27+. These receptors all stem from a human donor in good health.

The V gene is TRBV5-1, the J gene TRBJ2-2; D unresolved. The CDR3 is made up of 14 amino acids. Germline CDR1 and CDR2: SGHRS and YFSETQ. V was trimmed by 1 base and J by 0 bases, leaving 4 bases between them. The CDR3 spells CASSLYTNTGELFF. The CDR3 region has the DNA TGCGCCAGCAGCTTGTACACGAACACCGGGGAGCTGTTTTTT.

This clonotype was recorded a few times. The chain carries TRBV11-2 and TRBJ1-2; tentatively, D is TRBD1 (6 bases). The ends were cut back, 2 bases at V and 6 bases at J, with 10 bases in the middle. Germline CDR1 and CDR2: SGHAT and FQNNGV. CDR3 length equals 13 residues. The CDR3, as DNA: TGTGCCAGCAGCTTATGGGGGCACCATGGCTACACCTTC. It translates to CASSLWGHHGYTF.

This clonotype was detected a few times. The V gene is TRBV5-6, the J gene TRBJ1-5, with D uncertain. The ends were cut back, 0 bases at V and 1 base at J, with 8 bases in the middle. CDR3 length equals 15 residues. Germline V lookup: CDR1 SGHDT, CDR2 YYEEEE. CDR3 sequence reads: CASSLARASNQPQHF. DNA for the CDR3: TGTGCCAGCAGCTTGGCCCGTGCGAGCAATCAGCCCCAGCATTTT.

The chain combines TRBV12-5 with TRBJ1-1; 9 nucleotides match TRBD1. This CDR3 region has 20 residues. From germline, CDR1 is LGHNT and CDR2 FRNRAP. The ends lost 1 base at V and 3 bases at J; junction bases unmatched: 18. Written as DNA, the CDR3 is TGTGCTAGTGGTTTGGCCCCCTCGACAGGGGGTCGAGTGGGGGACACTGAAGCTTTCTTT. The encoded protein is CASGLAPSTGGRVGDTEAFF.

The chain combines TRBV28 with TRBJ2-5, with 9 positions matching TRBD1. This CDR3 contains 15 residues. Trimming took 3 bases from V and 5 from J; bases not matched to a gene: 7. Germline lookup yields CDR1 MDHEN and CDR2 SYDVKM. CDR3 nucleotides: TGTGCCAGCAGTTTTGGGACAGGGAGAGAGGAGACCCAGTACTTC. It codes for CASSFGTGREETQYF.